This entry describes one T cell receptor beta chain. Its antigen is still unknown. Unique molecular identifiers were built into the TCR beta cDNA libraries. Each sample of about 1 to 10 million input T cells yielded around 500,000 cDNA molecules, so each molecule approximated one T cell. TCRdb used MiXCR to reprocess the PCR reads, holding one entry per CDR3 protein. The sample shows 350,000 to 450,000 distinct CDR3 sequences, around 33% of them seen only once. This record belongs to a study of post-analysis software for immune sequencing data. Study as a whole: Relapsing-remitting, secondary progressive and progressive-relapsing multiple sclerosis were all included among the disease courses.

Study-level results: Significantly decreased normalized Chao1 diversity was recorded for multiple sclerosis patients relative to controls. By F measure, strong co-clustering occurred among samples prepared in the same batch. Among four to six TRBV segments more frequent in patients than controls were TRBV5-6, TRBV5-1 and TRBV20-1.

The CDR3 covers 16 residues. Germline CDR1 DFQATT, CDR2 SNEGSKA (reference sequence). The J segment lost 2 bases and the V segment lost 5 bases, leaving 12 bases of the junction unmatched. This chain connects TRBV20-1 to TRBJ1-2; 9 bases are a match to TRBD1. The receptor comes from a girl aged 10-17 years with multiple sclerosis. Sequencing input: blood. CDR3 region: CSAHTIRDRENYGYTF. The CDR3, as DNA: TGCAGTGCTCATACGATCCGGGACAGGGAGAACTATGGCTACACCTTC.